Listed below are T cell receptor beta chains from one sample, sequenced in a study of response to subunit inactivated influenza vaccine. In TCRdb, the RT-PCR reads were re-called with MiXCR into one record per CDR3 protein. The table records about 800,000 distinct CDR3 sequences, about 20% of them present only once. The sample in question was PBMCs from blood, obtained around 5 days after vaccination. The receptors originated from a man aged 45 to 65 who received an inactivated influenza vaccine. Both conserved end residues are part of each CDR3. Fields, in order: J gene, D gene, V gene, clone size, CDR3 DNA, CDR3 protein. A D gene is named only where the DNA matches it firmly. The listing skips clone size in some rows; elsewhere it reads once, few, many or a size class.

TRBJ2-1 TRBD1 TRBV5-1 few TGCGCCAGCAGCTTGTCGCCAGGGGGCGGATTACCCAGCTCCTACAATGAGCAGTTCTTC CASSLSPGGGLPSSYNEQFF
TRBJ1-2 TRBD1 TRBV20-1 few TGCAGTGCACTGACAGGGGGCGGCTATGGCTACACCTTC CSALTGGGYGYTF
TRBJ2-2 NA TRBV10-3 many TGTGCCATCGGGGGTGCCAGGAAAGACACCGGGGAGCTGTTTTTT CAIGGARKDTGELFF
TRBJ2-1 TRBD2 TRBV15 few TGTGCCACCAGCAGAGACTGGACTAGCGGGAGTAGAGATGAGCAGTTCTTC CATSRDWTSGSRDEQFF
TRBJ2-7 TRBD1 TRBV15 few TGTGCCACCAGGGGTACAGGGGGCGAGTACGAGCAGTACTTC CATRGTGGEYEQYF
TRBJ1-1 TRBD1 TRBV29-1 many TGCAGCGTTGGACAGGGTTTGGCTTTCTTT CSVGQGLAFF
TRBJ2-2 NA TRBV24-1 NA TGTGCCACCAGTGATTTAGGGGGGGACTCGAATTCCGGGGAGCTGTTTTTT CATSDLGGDSNSGELFF
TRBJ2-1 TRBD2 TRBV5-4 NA TGTGCCAGCAGCCGGACTAGCGACATAAGGTACAATGAGCAGTTCTTC CASSRTSDIRYNEQFF
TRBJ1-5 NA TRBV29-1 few TGCAGCGTCACCGCAGGACTAAATCAGCCCCAGCATTTT CSVTAGLNQPQHF
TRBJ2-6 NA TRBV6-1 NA TGTGCCAGCAGTCCGCTCCGGGGCCAGGGATTCTCTGGGGCCAACGTCCTGACTTTC CASSPLRGQGFSGANVLTF
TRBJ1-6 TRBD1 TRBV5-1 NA TGCGCCAGCAGCTTAGGGGACAGAGATTCACCCCTCCACTTT CASSLGDRDSPLHF